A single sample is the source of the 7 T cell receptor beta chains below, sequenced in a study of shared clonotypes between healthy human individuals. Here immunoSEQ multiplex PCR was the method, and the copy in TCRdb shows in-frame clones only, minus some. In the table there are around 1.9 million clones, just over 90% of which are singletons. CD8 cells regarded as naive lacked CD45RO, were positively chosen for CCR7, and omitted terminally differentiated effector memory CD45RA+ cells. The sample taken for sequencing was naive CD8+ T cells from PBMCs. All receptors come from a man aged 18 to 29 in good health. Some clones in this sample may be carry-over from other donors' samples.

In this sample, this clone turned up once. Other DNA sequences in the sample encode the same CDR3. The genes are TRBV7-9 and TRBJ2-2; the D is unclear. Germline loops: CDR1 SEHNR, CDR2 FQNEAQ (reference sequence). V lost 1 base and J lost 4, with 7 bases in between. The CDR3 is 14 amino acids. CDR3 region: CASSLDLGTGELFF. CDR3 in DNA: TGTGCCAGCAGCTTAGATCTGGGCACCGGGGAGCTGTTTTTT.

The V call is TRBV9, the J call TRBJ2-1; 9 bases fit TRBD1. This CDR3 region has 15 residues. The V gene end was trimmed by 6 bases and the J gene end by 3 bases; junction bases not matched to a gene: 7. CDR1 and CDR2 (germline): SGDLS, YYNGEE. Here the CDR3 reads CASTRRTGDYNEQFF. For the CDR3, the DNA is TGTGCCAGCACCCGGCGGACAGGGGACTACAATGAGCAGTTCTTC.

CDR3 protein: CASSLTGSNEKLFF. CDR3 sequence (DNA): TGTGCCAGTAGTCTCACAGGGTCGAATGAAAAACTGTTTTTT. J is TRBJ1-4 and V is TRBV19; the D gene is possibly TRBD1 (6 bases). The V gene lost 5 bases and the J gene lost 5 bases, with 12 bases spanning the gap. CDR1 and CDR2 from the germline V gene are LNHDA and SQIVND (reference sequence). The CDR3 runs 14 residues.

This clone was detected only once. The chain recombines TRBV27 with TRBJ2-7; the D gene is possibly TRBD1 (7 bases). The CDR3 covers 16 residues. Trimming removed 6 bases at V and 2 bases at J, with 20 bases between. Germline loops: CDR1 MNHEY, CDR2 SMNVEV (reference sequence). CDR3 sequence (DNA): TGTGCCAGCAGCCCCGTTTTGGGCAGGGGGGCCTACGAGCAGTACTTC. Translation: CASSPVLGRGAYEQYF.

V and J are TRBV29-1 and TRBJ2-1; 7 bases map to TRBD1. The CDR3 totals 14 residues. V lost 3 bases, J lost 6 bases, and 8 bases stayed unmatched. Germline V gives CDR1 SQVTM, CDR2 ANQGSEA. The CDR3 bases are TGCAGCGTTGATGGGGCAGGGGGTCTCAATGAGCAGTTCTTC. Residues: CSVDGAGGLNEQFF.

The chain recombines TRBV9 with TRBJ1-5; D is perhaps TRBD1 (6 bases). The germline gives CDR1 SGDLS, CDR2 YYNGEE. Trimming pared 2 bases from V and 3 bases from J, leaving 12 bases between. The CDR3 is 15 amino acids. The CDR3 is CASSVQGTDNQPQHF. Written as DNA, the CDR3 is TGTGCCAGCAGCGTCCAGGGGACGGACAATCAGCCCCAGCATTTT.

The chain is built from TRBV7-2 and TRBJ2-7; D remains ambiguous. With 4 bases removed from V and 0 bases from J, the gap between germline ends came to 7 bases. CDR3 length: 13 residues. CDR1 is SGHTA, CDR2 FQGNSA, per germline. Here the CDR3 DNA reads TGTGCCAGCAGCTCCCCCTCCTCCTACGAGCAGTACTTC. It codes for CASSSPSSYEQYF.